This record covers a single TCR beta chain. Its antigen is undetermined. The sample belongs to a study of human versus mouse CDR3 diversity and MHC coevolution. Study conclusions and caveats: Among all groups, most of the three human donors showed least clonal inequality.

Assay: immunoSEQ multiplex PCR; the TCRdb copy retains only in-frame clones and omits some. The data hold roughly 81,000 clones, with approximately 92% observed a single time. Sequenced material: naive CD4+ T cells from blood. This sample's subset: CD45RO-negative CD62L-positive naive CD4 T cells. The TCR sequence derives from a person aged 30 to 70 in good health.

CDR3 sequence (DNA): TGTGCCAGTAGGGGGCACGGCCAGGGAGGATATGAAAAACTGTTTTTT. Protein product: CASRGHGQGGYEKLFF. The J gene is TRBJ1-4, the V gene TRBV19, with D possibly being TRBD1 (5 bases). Germline CDR1 reads LNHDA; CDR2 reads SQIVND (reference sequence). V was cut by 6 bases and J by 6 bases, with 20 bases left in between. This CDR3 is 16 amino acids long. The entire variable domain, with the rest obtained from reference TRBV19 and TRBJ1-4, is as follows: DGGITQSPKYLFRKEGQNVTLSCEQNLNHDAMYWYRQDPGQGLRLIYYSQIVNDFQKGDIAEGYSVSREKKESFPLTVTSAQKNPTAFYLCASRGHGQGGYEKLFFGSGTQLSVL.